A single sample gave rise to the 6 T cell receptor beta chains below, sequenced in a study of beta chain features in type 1 diabetes. Sequenced material consisted of expressed TCRB transcripts (all of the isolated RNA was reverse transcribed). Clones were sequenced by immunoSEQ multiplex PCR, and TCRdb holds only the in-frame ones, with some missing. Counted here are 400,000 to 500,000 clones, roughly 14% occurring once; the ten biggest clones make up approximately 0.035%. Input material: naive CD4+ T cells from blood. The receptors derive from a man aged 25 to 40 in good health.

This clone was observed a handful of times. The chain employs TRBV6-5 and TRBJ2-3; TRBD2 matches 8 bases. The CDR3 consists of 15 residues. The J segment lost 1 base and the V segment lost 6 bases, leaving 6 bases of the junction unmatched. Germline V gene lookup returns CDR1 MNHEY and CDR2 SVGAGI. CDR3: CASSLTSGRTDTQYF. CDR3 nucleotide sequence: TGTGCCAGCAGCCTTACTAGCGGACGCACAGATACGCAGTATTTT.

This clone showed up just a few times. The chain joins TRBV27 to TRBJ2-3; D uncertain. Trimming took 2 bases from V and 6 from J, leaving 3 bases between them. CDR1 and CDR2 (germline): MNHEY, SMNVEV (reference sequence). The CDR3 runs 11 residues. The CDR3 protein is CASSLRDTQYF. The DNA for the CDR3 is TGTGCCAGCAGTTTAAGGGATACGCAGTATTTT.

The sample holds a few counts of this clone. This chain links TRBV9 with TRBJ2-5; D not resolved. The germline V gene encodes CDR1 SGDLS and CDR2 YYNGEE. V was cut by 0 bases and J by 2 bases, with 11 bases left in between. The CDR3 is 15 residues long. The chain's CDR3 is CASSVASAIQETQYF. The CDR3 coding sequence is TGTGCCAGCAGCGTAGCGTCAGCGATACAAGAGACCCAGTACTTC.

The table lists this clone with a few counts. CDR3 sequence reads: CAWSHPGPYSNQPQHF. CDR3 DNA sequence: TGTGCCTGGAGTCACCCGGGACCTTATAGCAATCAGCCCCAGCATTTT. The chain uses TRBV30 and TRBJ1-5, with a weak D call TRBD1 (5 bases). Deletions cut 2 bases from V and 0 bases from J, with 14 bases between. This CDR3 has 16 amino acids. CDR1 GTSNPN and CDR2 SVGIG come from the germline V gene (reference sequence). Complete variable domain (other parts from reference TRBV30 and TRBJ1-5): SQTIHQWPATLVQPVGSPLSLECTVEGTSNPNLYWYRQAAGRGLQLLFYSVGIGQISSEVPQNLSASRPQDRQFILSSKKLLLSDSGFYLCAWSHPGPYSNQPQHFGDGTRLSIL.

This clone has only a few counts. The J gene is TRBJ1-5, the V gene TRBV7-2; 7 bases align to TRBD1. V lost 7 bases, J lost 4 bases, and 13 bases stayed unmatched. CDR1 and CDR2 (germline): SGHTA, FQGNSA. The CDR3 is 16 amino acids. The DNA of the CDR3 is TGTGCCAGCACCTTGGGTAGGGGACAGACAAATCAGCCCCAGCATTTT. This sequence encodes CASTLGRGQTNQPQHF.

This clone was picked up a small number of times. The V call is TRBV5-1, the J call TRBJ2-7; 7 bases fit TRBD1. CDR3 length: 15 residues. From germline, CDR1 is SGHRS and CDR2 YFSETQ. The V gene end was trimmed by 4 bases and the J gene end by 7 bases; junction bases not matched to a gene: 14. DNA for the CDR3: TGCGCCAGCAGCGTCGACAGGGAATCGGCGAGGGAGCAGTACTTC. The encoded protein is CASSVDRESAREQYF. Full variable domain (missing parts from reference TRBV5-1 and TRBJ2-7): KAGVTQTPRYLIKTRGQQVTLSCSPISGHRSVSWYQQTPGQGLQFLFEYFSETQRNKGNFPGRFSGRQFSNSRSEMNVSTLELGDSALYLCASSVDRESAREQYFGPGTRLTVT.